The present entry profiles one T cell receptor (beta chain) with its context. Its antigen is currently unknown. This sample was included in a study of siplizumab effects on memory and regulatory T cells. Broader study findings: There was no confirmation of the suppressive function of proliferating Tregs from siplizumab cultures.

This CDR3 is 15 amino acids long. The V end was cut by 0 bases, the J end by 0 bases, with 8 bases between. Germline V gene data show CDR1 as MNHNY and CDR2 as SVGAGI (reference sequence). Roughly 100,000 TCR templates underwent assay in every sample. TCRdb's table, derived via immunoSEQ multiplex PCR, lists solely in-frame clones and lacks some. Of some 110,000 clones in the sample, 90% to 95% were seen once. Source material: non-Treg CD4+ T cells sorted from blood. This TCR came from a human donor in good health. The V and J genes are TRBV6-6 and TRBJ1-1; D is unresolved. The CDR3 region has the DNA TGTGCCAGCAGTTACTCGGGCAGCATGAACACTGAAGCTTTCTTT. Its translation: CASSYSGSMNTEAFF.